These 29 T cell receptor beta chains were all obtained from the same sample, sequenced in a study of T-cell reconstitution after alpha-beta-depleted transplantation in children. TCRbeta library preparation incorporated unique molecular identifiers. Via MiXCR, TCRdb re-called the PCR reads, giving one row per CDR3 protein. The sample has some 350,000 distinct CDR3 sequences, about 9.4% seen once; the top ten hold 2% to 3%. The sample was PBMCs from the stem cell graft donor, taken from the stem cell graft. The receptors were sampled from a human donor who donated a stem cell graft to a child with acute lymphoblastic leukemia.

The chain recombines TRBV11-2 with TRBJ2-7, with no clear D. Trimming stripped 1 base from V and 5 bases from J, with 12 bases between. The CDR3 loop spans 14 amino acids. Germline loops: CDR1 SGHAT, CDR2 FQNNGV. This chain's CDR3 is CASSLGATPNEQYF. The CDR3 coding sequence is TGTGCCAGCAGCTTAGGGGCCACACCCAACGAGCAGTACTTC.

The rearrangement links TRBV12-3 or TRBV12-4 to TRBJ2-2; D ambiguous. V lost 7 bases and J lost 4, with 13 bases in between. CDR3 size: 14 residues. DNA of the CDR3: TGTGCCAGCACCCCTGACCGGAGCACCGGGGAGCTGTTTTTT. Protein: CASTPDRSTGELFF.

V is TRBV27 and J is TRBJ1-5; D is uncertain. Trimming stripped 3 bases from V and 6 bases from J, with 9 bases between. The V gene's germline CDR1 is MNHEY and CDR2 SMNVEV (reference sequence). CDR3 length equals 13 residues. CDR3 residues: CASSFGESQPQHF. CDR3 nucleotides: TGTGCCAGCAGTTTCGGGGAGTCTCAGCCCCAGCATTTT.

J is TRBJ1-1 and V is TRBV27; D might be TRBD1 (5 bases). Germline lookup yields CDR1 MNHEY and CDR2 SMNVEV (reference sequence). Trimming stripped 4 bases from V and 1 base from J, with 13 bases between. CDR3 length: 15 amino acids. In DNA, the CDR3 is TGTGCCAGCAGTTGGATAGGGACGGCGAACACTGAAGCTTTCTTT. Protein: CASSWIGTANTEAFF.

The J gene is TRBJ2-1, the V gene TRBV7-8, with D possibly TRBD1 on 6 matching bases. With 0 bases removed from V and 10 bases from J, the gap between germline ends came to 10 bases. Germline CDR1 reads SGHVS; CDR2 reads FQNEAQ. The CDR3 length is 13 residues. For the CDR3, the DNA is TGTGCCAGCAGCTTAGCGACAGGAGACGAGCAGTTCTTC. Protein: CASSLATGDEQFF.

CDR3 sequence: CASSYSGTGSEKLFF. CDR3 nucleotides: TGTGCCAGCAGTTACTCGGGAACAGGGAGCGAAAAACTGTTTTTT. The chain links TRBV6-5 to TRBJ1-4; perhaps TRBD1 as D (6 bases). The CDR3 length is 15 residues. The germline V gene encodes CDR1 MNHEY and CDR2 SVGAGI. V shed 0 bases and J shed 8 bases, with 13 bases lying between them.

This clonotype was seen at least ten times. The chain recombines TRBV29-1 with TRBJ2-7; D is perhaps TRBD1 (5 bases). Germline CDR1 SQVTM, CDR2 ANQGSEA. V lost 5 bases, J lost 2 bases, and 13 bases lay in between. The CDR3 runs 13 residues. The CDR3 protein is CSVSQGRPYEQYF. As DNA, the CDR3 is TGCAGCGTTTCCCAGGGAAGACCCTACGAGCAGTACTTC.

The genes are TRBV28 and TRBJ2-7; the D is unclear. Germline V gene lookup returns CDR1 MDHEN and CDR2 SYDVKM. This CDR3 has 15 amino acids. With 5 bases removed from V and 6 bases from J, the gap between germline ends came to 20 bases. This chain's CDR3 is CASSAPRAAACEQYF. The CDR3 nucleotides are TGTGCCAGCAGTGCCCCCCGAGCAGCCGCCTGCGAGCAGTACTTC.

This clonotype was seen a few times. The chain combines TRBV12-3 or TRBV12-4 with TRBJ2-1; 8 bases are a match to TRBD2. The J segment lost 3 bases and the V segment lost 5 bases, leaving 9 bases of the junction unmatched. This CDR3 has 16 residues. The CDR3 here is CASSPLLAGDYNEQFF. CDR3 nucleotides: TGTGCCAGCAGTCCCCTCCTAGCGGGTGACTACAATGAGCAGTTCTTC.

The chain is built from TRBV5-1 and TRBJ2-5, with unresolved D. The CDR3 extends over 13 amino acids. Germline values: CDR1 SGHRS, CDR2 YFSETQ. Trimming cost V 0 bases and J 5 bases, with 8 bases left between them. Here the CDR3 reads CASSLDRTETQYF. For the CDR3, the DNA is TGCGCCAGCAGCTTGGATCGCACGGAGACCCAGTACTTC.

This clonotype was seen a single time. The chain recombines TRBV29-1 with TRBJ2-3, with 9 bases that match TRBD2. Germline assignment: CDR1 SQVTM and CDR2 ANQGSEA. The V gene end was trimmed by 6 bases and the J gene end by 7 bases; junction bases not matched to a gene: 11. The CDR3 length is 14 residues. CDR3 residues: CSVDSGSPTHTQYF. As DNA, the CDR3 is TGCAGCGTCGATAGCGGGAGCCCAACACATACGCAGTATTTT.

A few counts support this clonotype. This CDR3 reads CASSSTRALGNEQFF. CDR3 in DNA: TGCGCCAGCAGCAGTACTAGAGCCCTTGGCAATGAGCAGTTCTTC. The V and J genes are TRBV5-1 and TRBJ2-1; D might be TRBD2 (5 bases). Germline CDR1 reads SGHRS; CDR2 reads YFSETQ. The CDR3 totals 15 residues. Trimming stripped 4 bases from V and 6 bases from J, with 17 bases between.

This clonotype was counted at least ten times. This chain links TRBV7-2 with TRBJ2-3; a possible D gene is TRBD2 (5 bases). CDR1 is SGHTA and CDR2 is FQGNSA in the germline V gene. The CDR3 sequence is 15 residues long. Trimming shortened V by 5 bases and J by 2 bases, and 14 bases separated the two germline ends. CDR3 protein: CASSNMGEFTDTQYF. CDR3 bases: TGTGCCAGCAGCAATATGGGAGAGTTCACAGATACGCAGTATTTT.

As to this clonotype: The junction and the germline gene differ at one end; a read error may be behind it. The chain is built from TRBV2 and TRBJ2-7; D not certain. This CDR3 has 13 residues. Germline V lookup: CDR1 SNHLY, CDR2 FYNNEI. CDR3 in DNA: TGTGCCAGCAATGAACCAAGTTTCTACGAGCAGTACTTC. This gives the protein CASNEPSFYEQYF.

This clonotype has a handful of counts. V gene TRBV7-9 combines with J gene TRBJ1-2, with D tentatively TRBD1 (5 bases). The CDR3 is made up of 15 amino acids. V was trimmed by 5 bases and J by 7 bases, leaving 20 bases between them. Germline lookup yields CDR1 SEHNR and CDR2 FQNEAQ (reference sequence). The CDR3 region has the DNA TGTGCCAGCAGCGGAGCCGGGGCCCATCCTTCTGGCTACACCTTC. As protein: CASSGAGAHPSGYTF.

This clonotype appeared many times. The gene calls are TRBV9 and TRBJ2-7; D is undetermined. The CDR3 consists of 14 residues. Trimming pared 0 bases from V and 2 bases from J, leaving 9 bases between. The germline V gene encodes CDR1 SGDLS and CDR2 YYNGEE. The CDR3 coding sequence is TGTGCCAGCAGCGTAGTTGACACCCCCTACGAGCAGTACTTC. Protein sequence: CASSVVDTPYEQYF.

This clonotype was seen a few times. The chain is built from TRBV20-1 and TRBJ2-6; D perhaps matches TRBD2 (5 bases). Trimming pared 8 bases from V and 0 bases from J, leaving 11 bases between. The CDR3 runs 14 residues. CDR1 and CDR2 (germline): DFQATT, SNEGSKA (reference sequence). Here the CDR3 reads CSTRALSGANVLTF. CDR3 coding DNA: TGCAGTACGAGGGCACTCTCTGGGGCCAACGTCCTGACTTTC.

The table lists this clonotype with a few counts. The chain couples TRBV5-1 to TRBJ2-7; TRBD1 might be the D (6 bases). CDR1 SGHRS and CDR2 YFSETQ come from the germline V gene. The CDR3 sequence is 14 residues long. V was pared by 3 bases and J by 6 bases, with 16 bases between. The CDR3 DNA sequence: TGCGCCAGCAGCTACCCTCTACAGGGAAGCGAGCAGTACTTC. Amino acid sequence: CASSYPLQGSEQYF.

This clonotype was counted between two and nine times. Germline and junction disagree at one end, which may indicate a read error. The chain combines TRBV4-2 with TRBJ2-3, with D unresolved. The germline CDR1 and CDR2 sequences are LGHNA and YNFKEQ. The CDR3 sequence is 16 residues long. CDR3 loop: CASSQELGSGTDTQYF. The CDR3 DNA reads as TGCGCCAGCAGCCAAGAATTGGGGTCTGGCACAGATACGCAGTATTTT.

This clonotype was counted many times. The chain has TRBV12-3 or TRBV12-4 and TRBJ2-1; D assignment may be TRBD1 or TRBD2 (6 bases each). The CDR3 has 15 amino acids. Between the trimmed V and J ends, which lost 3 bases and 4 bases, there was a span of 13 bases. DNA for the CDR3: TGTGCCAGCAGTTTTCGCGGGACACAATACAATGAGCAGTTCTTC. Translating gives CASSFRGTQYNEQFF.

This chain connects TRBV28 to TRBJ2-2; D is unclear. There are 17 residues in the CDR3. V gave up 4 bases and J gave up 0 bases, with 15 bases separating them. Germline CDR1 is MDHEN and CDR2 is SYDVKM. CDR3 coding DNA: TGTGCCAGCAGTTCCCCTTTTCCTGTTGCGAACACCGGGGAGCTGTTTTTT. This translates into CASSSPFPVANTGELFF. The variable domain in full, completed from reference TRBV28 and TRBJ2-2, reads DVKVTQSSRYLVKRTGEKVFLECVQDMDHENMFWYRQDPGLGLRLIYFSYDVKMKEKGDIPEGYSVSREKKERFSLILESASTNQTSMYLCASSSPFPVANTGELFFGEGSRLTVL.

The chain carries TRBV30 and TRBJ2-1; D remains unclear. The V and J ends lost 2 bases and 6 bases respectively, with 5 bases between them. Germline values: CDR1 GTSNPN, CDR2 SVGIG (reference sequence). The CDR3 consists of 11 residues. The CDR3 DNA reads TGTGCCTGGAGTCGGAGCAATGAGCAGTTCTTC. Translation gives CAWSRSNEQFF.

The V gene is TRBV28, the J gene TRBJ2-1; 9 bases align to TRBD2. Germline loops: CDR1 MDHEN, CDR2 SYDVKM. The CDR3 totals 15 residues. With 4 bases clipped from V and 3 bases from J, the junction kept 4 bases outside the gene matches. Here the CDR3 reads CASSSLAGVYNEQFF. The CDR3 nucleotides read TGTGCCAGCAGTTCACTAGCGGGCGTCTACAATGAGCAGTTCTTC.

The V gene is TRBV12-3 or TRBV12-4, the J gene TRBJ2-1, with D perhaps assigned TRBD1 or TRBD2 (5 bases each). V shed 7 bases and J shed 9 bases, with 25 bases lying between them. The CDR3 runs 16 residues. The CDR3 sequence: CASNPPGAIGPIEQFF. The CDR3 DNA follows: TGTGCCAGCAATCCCCCCGGGGCCATAGGTCCTATTGAGCAGTTCTTC.

The chain uses TRBV9 and TRBJ2-2, with 7 bases that match TRBD2. The CDR3 loop spans 14 amino acids. Trimming removed 2 bases from V and 5 bases from J; junction bases left unmatched: 3. CDR1 is SGDLS, CDR2 YYNGEE, per germline. CDR3: CASSVTGGTGELFF. The CDR3 DNA reads TGTGCCAGCAGCGTCACGGGGGGTACCGGGGAGCTGTTTTTT.

In this sample, this clonotype turned up a few times. The rearrangement uses TRBV20-1 and TRBJ1-3, with D tentatively TRBD1 (5 bases). With 6 bases removed from V and 4 bases from J, the gap between germline ends came to 22 bases. Germline values: CDR1 DFQATT, CDR2 SNEGSKA (reference sequence). The CDR3 covers 16 residues. The DNA of the CDR3 is TGCAGTGCCAACCCACCGATTACAGGACGGGGAAACACCATATATTTT. Translating gives CSANPPITGRGNTIYF.

This clonotype appeared a few times. The V call is TRBV11-2, the J call TRBJ2-1, with 10 bases that match TRBD1. J was trimmed by 7 bases and V by 5 bases; bases with no gene match: 14. The CDR3 loop spans 17 amino acids. CDR1 and CDR2 from the germline V gene are SGHAT and FQNNGV. As DNA, the CDR3 is TGTGCCAGCAGCCGGCTTAAAGGACAGGGGGTTGGAAATGAGCAGTTCTTC. It encodes CASSRLKGQGVGNEQFF.

About this clonotype: Relative to the germline gene, one junction end is altered; a read error may explain this. The gene calls are TRBV2 and TRBJ2-1; D is unclear. The CDR3 has 11 residues. CDR1 SNHLY and CDR2 FYNNEI come from the germline V gene. CDR3 amino acids: CASSPSRRTEF. The CDR3 DNA follows: TGTGCCAGCAGCCCCTCTAGGCGGACGGAGTTC. Filled out from reference TRBV2 and TRBJ2-1, the complete variable domain reads EPEVTQTPSHQVTQMGQEVILRCVPISNHLYFYWYRQILGQKVEFLVSFYNNEISEKSEIFDDQFSVERPDGSNFTLKIRSTKLEDSAMYFCASSPSRRTEFGPGTRLTVL.

This rearrangement joins TRBV7-9 to TRBJ2-1; possibly TRBD2 for D (7 bases). The CDR3 consists of 14 residues. Germline V gene lookup returns CDR1 SEHNR and CDR2 FQNEAQ (reference sequence). V was pared by 7 bases and J by 9 bases, with 19 bases between. CDR3 nucleotides: TGTGCCAGCAAGGCTACTAGCGAAGGGGGTGAGCAGTTCTTC. It codes for CASKATSEGGEQFF. The full variable domain, with the rest looked up from reference TRBV7-9 and TRBJ2-1, is DTGVSQNPRHKITKRGQNVTFRCDPISEHNRLYWYRQTLGQGPEFLTYFQNEAQLEKSRLLSDRFSAERPKGSFSTLEIQRTEQGDSAMYLCASKATSEGGEQFFGPGTRLTVL.